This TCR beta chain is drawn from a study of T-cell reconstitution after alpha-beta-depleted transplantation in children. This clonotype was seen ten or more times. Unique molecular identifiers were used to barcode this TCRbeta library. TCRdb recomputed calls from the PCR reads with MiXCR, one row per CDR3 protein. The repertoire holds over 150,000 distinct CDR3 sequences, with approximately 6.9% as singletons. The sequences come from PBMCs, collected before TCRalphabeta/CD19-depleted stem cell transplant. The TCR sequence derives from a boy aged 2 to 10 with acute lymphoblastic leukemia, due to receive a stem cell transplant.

CDR3 in amino acids: CASSLNRARGIRQYF. The CDR3 DNA follows: TGTGCCAGCAGTTTAAACAGGGCGAGGGGGATAAGGCAGTACTTC. The genes are TRBV28 and TRBJ2-7; the D gene is possibly TRBD1 (6 bases). The CDR3 is 15 residues long. Germline CDR1 MDHEN, CDR2 SYDVKM. Trimming removed 2 bases from V and 9 bases from J, with 20 bases in between.